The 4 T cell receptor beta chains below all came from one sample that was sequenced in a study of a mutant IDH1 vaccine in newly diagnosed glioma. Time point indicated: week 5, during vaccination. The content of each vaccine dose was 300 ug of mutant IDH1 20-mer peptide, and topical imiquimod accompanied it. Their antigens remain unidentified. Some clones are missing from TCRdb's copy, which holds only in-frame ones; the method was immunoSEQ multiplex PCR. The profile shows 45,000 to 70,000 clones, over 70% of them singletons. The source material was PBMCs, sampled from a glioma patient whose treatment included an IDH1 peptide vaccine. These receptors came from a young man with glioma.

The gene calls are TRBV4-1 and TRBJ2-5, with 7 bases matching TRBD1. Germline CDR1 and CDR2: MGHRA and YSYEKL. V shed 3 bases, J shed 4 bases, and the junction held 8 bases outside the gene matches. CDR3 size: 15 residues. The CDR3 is CASSHPMGDRETQYF. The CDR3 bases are TGCGCCAGCAGCCATCCAATGGGGGACAGAGAGACCCAGTACTTC.

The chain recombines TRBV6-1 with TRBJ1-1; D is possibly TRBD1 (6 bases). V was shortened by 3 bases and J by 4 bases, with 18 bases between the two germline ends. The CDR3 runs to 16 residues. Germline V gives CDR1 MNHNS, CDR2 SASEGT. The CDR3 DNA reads TGTGCCAGCAGTGAGCTGGCGGGGGGCTTTCTCACTGAAGCTTTCTTT. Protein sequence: CASSELAGGFLTEAFF.

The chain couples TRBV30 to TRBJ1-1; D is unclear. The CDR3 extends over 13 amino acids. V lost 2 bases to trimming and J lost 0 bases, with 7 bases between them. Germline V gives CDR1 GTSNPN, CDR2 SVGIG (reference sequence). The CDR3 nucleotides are TGTGCCTGGAGTCGGCAGTTGAACACTGAAGCTTTCTTT. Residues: CAWSRQLNTEAFF.

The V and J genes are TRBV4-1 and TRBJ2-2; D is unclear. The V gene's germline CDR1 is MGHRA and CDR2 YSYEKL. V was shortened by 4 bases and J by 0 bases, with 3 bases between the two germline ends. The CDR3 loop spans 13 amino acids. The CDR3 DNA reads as TGCGCCAGCAGCCTCACGAACACCGGGGAGCTGTTTTTT. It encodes CASSLTNTGELFF.